The rows below give T cell receptor beta chains drawn from one sample of a study of CD8 T cells in Susac syndrome. TCRdb ran MiXCR on the immunoSEQ multiplex PCR reads and lists one entry per CDR3 protein. The sample yields roughly 200,000 distinct CDR3 sequences, 90% to 95% seen once. Sequences were obtained from CD4+ T cells from PBMCs. These receptor sequences come from a human donor in good health. Each CDR3 is given with its conserved first and last residue. Fields, in order: J gene, V gene, clone size, CDR3 length, D gene, CDR3 DNA, CDR3 protein. D genes are given only for firm matches. Where a row states a size, it is once, few, many or the class of an expanded clone; other rows omit it.

j_call: TRBJ2-4
v_call: TRBV15
clone_size: NA
cdr3_length: 15
d_call: NA
cdr3_nt: TGTGCCACCAGCAGAGAGGGGGTATTCAGAAACATTCAGTACTTC
cdr3_aa: CATSREGVFRNIQYF

j_call: TRBJ1-1
v_call: TRBV27
clone_size: NA
cdr3_length: 13
d_call: NA
cdr3_nt: TGTGCCAGCAGTTTAGGGATCTACACTGAAGCTTTCTTT
cdr3_aa: CASSLGIYTEAFF

j_call: TRBJ2-3
v_call: TRBV20-1
clone_size: NA
cdr3_length: 17
d_call: TRBD2
cdr3_nt: TGCAGTGCTAGAGATAAAACTAGCGGACATTACACAGATACGCAGTATTTT
cdr3_aa: CSARDKTSGHYTDTQYF

j_call: TRBJ1-2
v_call: TRBV9
clone_size: NA
cdr3_length: 13
d_call: NA
cdr3_nt: TGTGCCAGCAGCGTAGTTGAGGGGTATGGCTACACCTTC
cdr3_aa: CASSVVEGYGYTF

j_call: TRBJ1-2
v_call: TRBV29-1
clone_size: NA
cdr3_length: 14
d_call: TRBD1
cdr3_nt: TGCAGCGTTGTTGGACAGGCGTCTAACTATGGCTACACCTTC
cdr3_aa: CSVVGQASNYGYTF

j_call: TRBJ1-2
v_call: TRBV27
clone_size: NA
cdr3_length: 13
d_call: NA
cdr3_nt: TGTGCCAGCAGGCTCAGCGTGGAATATGGCTACACCTTC
cdr3_aa: CASRLSVEYGYTF

j_call: TRBJ2-3
v_call: TRBV9
clone_size: NA
cdr3_length: 17
d_call: TRBD2
cdr3_nt: TGTGCCAGCAGCGTAGGGCCTAGCGGGAGGAGCACAGATACGCAGTATTTT
cdr3_aa: CASSVGPSGRSTDTQYF

j_call: TRBJ2-3
v_call: TRBV30
clone_size: once
cdr3_length: 14
d_call: NA
cdr3_nt: TGTGCCTGGAGTGTAAGGACCCGCACAGATACGCAGTATTTT
cdr3_aa: CAWSVRTRTDTQYF

j_call: TRBJ1-1
v_call: TRBV20-1
clone_size: few
cdr3_length: 13
d_call: NA
cdr3_nt: TGCAGTGCTAGTAGGCAGCTGAACACTGAAGCTTTCTTT
cdr3_aa: CSASRQLNTEAFF

j_call: TRBJ2-7
v_call: TRBV3-1
clone_size: NA
cdr3_length: 13
d_call: NA
cdr3_nt: TGTGCCAGCAGCCAGAGGGGCACGGACGAGCAGTACTTC
cdr3_aa: CASSQRGTDEQYF

j_call: TRBJ2-1
v_call: TRBV20-1
clone_size: NA
cdr3_length: 12
d_call: NA
cdr3_nt: TGCAGTGCTAACTACCAGGGGATTGAGCAGTTCTTC
cdr3_aa: CSANYQGIEQFF

j_call: TRBJ2-5
v_call: TRBV29-1
clone_size: NA
cdr3_length: 11
d_call: NA
cdr3_nt: TGCAGCGCCCGCCGGTCAGAGACCCAGTACTTC
cdr3_aa: CSARRSETQYF

j_call: TRBJ1-2
v_call: TRBV29-1
clone_size: NA
cdr3_length: 13
d_call: NA
cdr3_nt: TGCAGCGTGGCCATTGGGAGCTACTATGGCTACACCTTC
cdr3_aa: CSVAIGSYYGYTF

j_call: TRBJ1-5
v_call: TRBV10-3
clone_size: NA
cdr3_length: 12
d_call: NA
cdr3_nt: TGTGCCATCAGTGACAGGGATCAGCCCCAGCATTTT
cdr3_aa: CAISDRDQPQHF

j_call: TRBJ1-1
v_call: TRBV11-1
clone_size: NA
cdr3_length: 11
d_call: NA
cdr3_nt: TGTGCCAGCACAGGGAACACTGAAGCTTTCTTT
cdr3_aa: CASTGNTEAFF

j_call: TRBJ2-3
v_call: TRBV25-1
clone_size: NA
cdr3_length: 14
d_call: NA
cdr3_nt: TGTGCCAGCAGTGTGACAGGTTCAAAAGATACGCAGTATTTT
cdr3_aa: CASSVTGSKDTQYF

j_call: TRBJ2-1
v_call: TRBV20-1
clone_size: NA
cdr3_length: 18
d_call: NA
cdr3_nt: TGCAGTGCTAGTTCAGTGGGAGGGGGGAGCAGCTCCTACAATGAGCAGTTCTTC
cdr3_aa: CSASSVGGGSSSYNEQFF

j_call: TRBJ1-2
v_call: TRBV7-2
clone_size: NA
cdr3_length: 12
d_call: TRBD1
cdr3_nt: TGTGCCAGCAGCTTGACGACAGGGACATACACCTTC
cdr3_aa: CASSLTTGTYTF

j_call: TRBJ1-2
v_call: TRBV20-1
clone_size: NA
cdr3_length: 13
d_call: NA
cdr3_nt: TGCAGTCCCCGGGACGCCTCTAACTATGGCTACACCTTC
cdr3_aa: CSPRDASNYGYTF

j_call: TRBJ1-1
v_call: TRBV9
clone_size: few
cdr3_length: 14
d_call: NA
cdr3_nt: TGTGCCAGCAGCGTCAGCTCGTTGAACACTGAAGCTTTCTTT
cdr3_aa: CASSVSSLNTEAFF

j_call: TRBJ1-2
v_call: TRBV6-5
clone_size: NA
cdr3_length: 14
d_call: NA
cdr3_nt: TGTGCCAGCAGTTACGGGACAAACCATTATGGCTACACCTTC
cdr3_aa: CASSYGTNHYGYTF

j_call: TRBJ2-2
v_call: TRBV27
clone_size: NA
cdr3_length: 15
d_call: NA
cdr3_nt: TGTGCCAGCAGTTCACGGGCTTGGGACGCCGGGGAGCTGTTTTTT
cdr3_aa: CASSSRAWDAGELFF

j_call: TRBJ2-3
v_call: TRBV4-1
clone_size: NA
cdr3_length: 18
d_call: NA
cdr3_nt: TGCGCCAGCAGCCAAGAAGTCCTTGGAAGCGGACCTGGGGATACGCAGTATTTT
cdr3_aa: CASSQEVLGSGPGDTQYF

j_call: TRBJ2-3
v_call: TRBV11-2
clone_size: NA
cdr3_length: 15
d_call: NA
cdr3_nt: TGTGCCAGCAGCACCTCAGGGGCTCCCACAGATACGCAGTATTTT
cdr3_aa: CASSTSGAPTDTQYF

j_call: TRBJ1-1
v_call: TRBV5-1
clone_size: NA
cdr3_length: 15
d_call: NA
cdr3_nt: TGCGCCAGCAGCCAAAACGTGGGGATGAACACTGAAGCTTTCTTT
cdr3_aa: CASSQNVGMNTEAFF

j_call: TRBJ2-3
v_call: TRBV27
clone_size: NA
cdr3_length: 16
d_call: TRBD2
cdr3_nt: TGTGCCAGCAGTCCCACGGGACTAGCGGGAGCAATAGCGCAGTATTTT
cdr3_aa: CASSPTGLAGAIAQYF

j_call: TRBJ2-1
v_call: TRBV20-1
clone_size: NA
cdr3_length: 16
d_call: TRBD2
cdr3_nt: TGCAGTGCTAGAGATCGTAGGACTAGCGGGATTTATGAGCAGTTCTTC
cdr3_aa: CSARDRRTSGIYEQFF

j_call: TRBJ2-3
v_call: TRBV28
clone_size: once
cdr3_length: 16
d_call: TRBD1
cdr3_nt: TGTGCCAGCAGTTCCGGGACAGGGGTTCCCACAGATACGCAGTATTTT
cdr3_aa: CASSSGTGVPTDTQYF

j_call: TRBJ2-7
v_call: TRBV14
clone_size: NA
cdr3_length: 13
d_call: NA
cdr3_nt: TGTGCCAGCAGCCAAGATATGGACACGAGGCAGTACTTC
cdr3_aa: CASSQDMDTRQYF

j_call: TRBJ1-1
v_call: TRBV3-1
clone_size: NA
cdr3_length: 14
d_call: NA
cdr3_nt: TGTGCCAGCAGCCAAAGGGGAGTGAACACTGAAGCTTTCTTT
cdr3_aa: CASSQRGVNTEAFF

j_call: TRBJ1-4
v_call: TRBV5-1
clone_size: NA
cdr3_length: 15
d_call: TRBD1
cdr3_nt: TGCGCCAGCAGCACCGCTACGACAGGGGGCACGAAACTGTTTTTT
cdr3_aa: CASSTATTGGTKLFF

j_call: TRBJ1-2
v_call: TRBV18
clone_size: NA
cdr3_length: 13
d_call: NA
cdr3_nt: TGTGCCAGCTCATCCGAAGGGCTTTATGGCTACACCTTC
cdr3_aa: CASSSEGLYGYTF

j_call: TRBJ1-5
v_call: TRBV18
clone_size: NA
cdr3_length: 13
d_call: NA
cdr3_nt: TGTGCCAGCTCACCATCCCCAAATCAGCCCCAGCATTTT
cdr3_aa: CASSPSPNQPQHF

j_call: TRBJ2-1
v_call: TRBV9
clone_size: NA
cdr3_length: 15
d_call: NA
cdr3_nt: TGTGCCAGCAGCCTTACAGGGCCGGGCGACAATGAGCAGTTCTTC
cdr3_aa: CASSLTGPGDNEQFF

j_call: TRBJ2-1
v_call: TRBV20-1
clone_size: NA
cdr3_length: 14
d_call: NA
cdr3_nt: TGCAGTGCTAGAGATCTGGCCTGGACCAATGAGCAGTTCTTC
cdr3_aa: CSARDLAWTNEQFF

j_call: TRBJ2-3
v_call: TRBV2
clone_size: NA
cdr3_length: 15
d_call: TRBD2
cdr3_nt: TGTGCCAGCAGTGAACGGCCTAGCGGAGTGGGCACGCAGTATTTT
cdr3_aa: CASSERPSGVGTQYF

j_call: TRBJ2-3
v_call: TRBV29-1
clone_size: once
cdr3_length: 15
d_call: TRBD1
cdr3_nt: TGCAGCGTATTGCATCGGGACAGAAGCACAGATACGCAGTATTTT
cdr3_aa: CSVLHRDRSTDTQYF

j_call: TRBJ2-1
v_call: TRBV5-1
clone_size: NA
cdr3_length: 16
d_call: NA
cdr3_nt: TGCGCCAGCAGCTTGGACCCCGACGGCTCCTACAATGAGCAGTTCTTC
cdr3_aa: CASSLDPDGSYNEQFF

j_call: TRBJ2-6
v_call: TRBV10-3
clone_size: NA
cdr3_length: 15
d_call: NA
cdr3_nt: TGTGCCACCCTCCAGGAGCTGATGGGGGCCAACGTCCTGACTTTC
cdr3_aa: CATLQELMGANVLTF

j_call: TRBJ2-7
v_call: TRBV20-1
clone_size: NA
cdr3_length: 14
d_call: NA
cdr3_nt: TGCAGTGCTAGAGCTCCGATGGGGGTCTACGAGCAGTACTTC
cdr3_aa: CSARAPMGVYEQYF

j_call: TRBJ1-2
v_call: TRBV4-1
clone_size: NA
cdr3_length: 14
d_call: NA
cdr3_nt: TGCGCCAGCAGCCAATTTCCTCCTGACGGTGGCTACACCTTC
cdr3_aa: CASSQFPPDGGYTF

j_call: TRBJ2-7
v_call: TRBV29-1
clone_size: NA
cdr3_length: 11
d_call: NA
cdr3_nt: TGCAGCGTTGCTGGCAGCTACGAGCAGTACTTC
cdr3_aa: CSVAGSYEQYF